Listed below are T cell receptor beta chains from one sample, sequenced in a study of blood T cell repertoires in COVID-19. Sequenced by immunoSEQ multiplex PCR; TCRdb stores in-frame clones only, minus some. The table shows approximately 210,000 clones, with 80% to 85% occurring only once. Sequencing input: peripheral blood. The receptors were gathered from a human donor in a cohort sampled during active COVID-19. Each CDR3 is given with its conserved first and last residue. Each record gives: clone size, J gene, V gene, D gene, CDR3 protein, CDR3 DNA. The D gene is left open where the match is weak. Expanded clones get a size class; other rows say once, few or many, or leave the size out.

size: -
J: TRBJ2-5
V: TRBV24-1
D: TRBD2
CDR3: CATSPGLAGAFETQYF
DNA: TGTGCCACCAGCCCGGGACTAGCGGGAGCTTTCGAGACCCAGTACTTC

size: -
J: TRBJ2-2
V: TRBV9
D: TRBD1
CDR3: CASSVTGQGFLGELFF
DNA: TGTGCCAGCAGCGTCACGGGACAGGGGTTTTTGGGGGAGCTGTTTTTT

size: -
J: TRBJ2-7
V: TRBV15
D: -
CDR3: CATSRPSQGPYEQYF
DNA: TGTGCCACCAGCAGACCCTCACAGGGCCCCTACGAGCAGTACTTC

size: -
J: TRBJ2-7
V: TRBV5-1
D: TRBD2
CDR3: CASSERSSGAYEQYF
DNA: TGCGCCAGCAGCGAAAGGTCTAGCGGTGCCTACGAGCAGTACTTC

size: -
J: TRBJ1-4
V: TRBV18
D: TRBD1
CDR3: CASSPPRTGGDEKLFF
DNA: TGTGCCAGCTCACCCCCTCGGACAGGGGGCGATGAAAAACTGTTTTTT

size: -
J: TRBJ1-5
V: TRBV6-5
D: -
CDR3: CASSYTFGNQPQHF
DNA: TGTGCCAGCAGTTACACATTCGGCAATCAGCCCCAGCATTTT

size: -
J: TRBJ2-2
V: TRBV6-1
D: TRBD1
CDR3: CASSEDRGVNTGELFF
DNA: TGTGCCAGCAGTGAGGACAGGGGCGTTAACACCGGGGAGCTGTTTTTT

size: -
J: TRBJ1-3
V: TRBV19
D: -
CDR3: CASSPSGVAGNTIYF
DNA: TGTGCCAGTAGTCCCTCAGGGGTTGCTGGAAACACCATATATTTT

size: -
J: TRBJ1-5
V: TRBV3-1/TRBV3-2
D: -
CDR3: CASSQGGQGGSNQPQHF
DNA: TGTGCCAGCAGCCAAGGGGGGCAGGGAGGGAGCAATCAGCCCCAGCATTTT

size: -
J: TRBJ1-1
V: TRBV7-2
D: -
CDR3: CASSLTRGGTEAFF
DNA: TGTGCCAGCAGTTTAACACGAGGGGGCACTGAAGCTTTCTTT

size: -
J: TRBJ2-1
V: TRBV5-1
D: TRBD2
CDR3: CASSLPLAGGSSYNEQFF
DNA: TGCGCCAGCAGCTTGCCACTAGCGGGAGGAAGCTCCTACAATGAGCAGTTCTTC

size: -
J: TRBJ2-7
V: TRBV3-1/TRBV3-2
D: -
CDR3: CASSLNIGRVAYEQYF
DNA: TGTGCCAGCAGCCTCAATATCGGCCGGGTCGCCTACGAGCAGTACTTC

size: few
J: TRBJ1-1
V: TRBV27
D: -
CDR3: CASSLEVYTEAFF
DNA: TGTGCCAGCAGTTTAGAGGTTTACACTGAAGCTTTCTTT

size: -
J: TRBJ1-1
V: TRBV19
D: TRBD1
CDR3: CASSHQGAVGEAFF
DNA: TGTGCCAGTAGCCACCAGGGGGCGGTGGGTGAAGCTTTCTTT

size: -
J: TRBJ2-1
V: TRBV6-5
D: TRBD2
CDR3: CASKTGTSGNEQFF
DNA: TGTGCCAGCAAAACCGGGACTAGCGGCAATGAGCAGTTCTTC

size: few
J: TRBJ2-1
V: TRBV27
D: TRBD1
CDR3: CASSGGQTYNEQFF
DNA: TGTGCCAGCAGTGGGGGACAGACCTACAATGAGCAGTTCTTC

size: once
J: TRBJ1-6
V: TRBV24-1
D: -
CDR3: CATHERDTDNSPLHF
DNA: TGTGCCACTCACGAACGGGACACGGATAATTCACCCCTCCACTTT

size: many
J: TRBJ2-3
V: TRBV27
D: TRBD2
CDR3: CASSLASGWDTQYF
DNA: TGTGCCAGCAGTTTAGCTAGCGGTTGGGATACGCAGTATTTT

size: -
J: TRBJ2-4
V: TRBV18
D: -
CDR3: CASSPPTSAKNIQYF
DNA: TGTGCCAGCTCACCGCCCACATCAGCCAAAAACATTCAGTACTTC

size: -
J: TRBJ2-5
V: TRBV2
D: -
CDR3: CASGQETWETQYF
DNA: TGTGCCAGCGGTCAGGAAACATGGGAGACCCAGTACTTC

size: -
J: TRBJ2-7
V: TRBV15
D: -
CDR3: CATSVRQSSYEQYF
DNA: TGTGCCACCAGCGTTCGACAGAGCTCCTACGAGCAGTACTTC

size: -
J: TRBJ2-7
V: TRBV4-2
D: TRBD1
CDR3: CASSRPGTGGGEQYF
DNA: TGTGCCAGCAGCCGACCGGGGACAGGGGGAGGCGAGCAGTACTTC

size: few
J: TRBJ2-2
V: TRBV7-9
D: TRBD2
CDR3: CAVTGAGVSGELFF
DNA: TGTGCCGTGACTGGAGCGGGAGTGTCCGGGGAGCTGTTTTTT

size: -
J: TRBJ1-4
V: TRBV18
D: TRBD1
CDR3: CASSPQGAPTNEKLFF
DNA: TGTGCCAGCTCACCACAGGGGGCCCCAACTAATGAAAAACTGTTTTTT

size: -
J: TRBJ2-7
V: TRBV19
D: TRBD1
CDR3: CASSPGTATYEQYF
DNA: TGTGCCAGTAGTCCCGGGACAGCTACCTACGAGCAGTACTTC

size: -
J: TRBJ2-1
V: TRBV7-9
D: -
CDR3: CASSLTEGLNEQFF
DNA: TGTGCCAGCAGCTTAACGGAGGGCCTCAATGAGCAGTTCTTC

size: -
J: TRBJ2-1
V: TRBV24-1
D: -
CDR3: CATSDPRAPFNEQFF
DNA: TGTGCCACCAGTGATCCCAGGGCGCCCTTCAATGAGCAGTTCTTC

size: -
J: TRBJ1-1
V: TRBV12-3/TRBV12-4
D: -
CDR3: CASSLKTRTEAFF
DNA: TGTGCCAGCAGTTTAAAGACACGCACTGAAGCTTTCTTT

size: -
J: TRBJ2-3
V: TRBV28
D: TRBD1
CDR3: CASSPWRRAPGGQSTDTQYF
DNA: TGTGCCAGCAGTCCCTGGCGGCGGGCCCCAGGGGGACAAAGCACAGATACGCAGTATTTT

size: -
J: TRBJ1-1
V: TRBV21-1
D: -
CDR3: CASSKGGQEAFF
DNA: TGTGCCAGCAGCAAAGGAGGACAGGAAGCTTTCTTT

size: -
J: TRBJ2-3
V: TRBV9
D: -
CDR3: CASSVRPSGMMNTQYF
DNA: TGTGCCAGCAGCGTTCGTCCAAGCGGCATGATGAATACGCAGTATTTT

size: -
J: TRBJ2-7
V: TRBV2
D: -
CDR3: CATGTGSSYEQYF
DNA: TGTGCCACCGGCACGGGGAGCTCCTACGAGCAGTACTTC

size: -
J: TRBJ1-2
V: TRBV5-6
D: -
CDR3: CASSSIQGPHGYTF
DNA: TGTGCCAGCAGCTCAATTCAGGGGCCACATGGCTACACCTTC

size: -
J: TRBJ1-2
V: TRBV10-2
D: TRBD1
CDR3: CASSDGTGDYGYTF
DNA: TGCGCCAGCAGTGATGGGACAGGGGACTATGGCTACACCTTC

size: -
J: TRBJ1-5
V: TRBV19
D: -
CDR3: CASSIAGRAISITINQPQHF
DNA: TGTGCCAGTAGTATAGCCGGCAGGGCAATATCAATTACAATCAATCAGCCCCAGCATTTT

size: -
J: TRBJ1-1
V: TRBV10-3
D: -
CDR3: CAITRELAWGNTEAFF
DNA: TGTGCCATCACCAGGGAATTGGCGTGGGGGAACACTGAAGCTTTCTTT

size: -
J: TRBJ2-7
V: TRBV6-1
D: TRBD1
CDR3: CASSEVRGHSYEQYF
DNA: TGTGCCAGCAGTGAAGTGAGGGGGCACTCCTACGAGCAGTACTTC

size: -
J: TRBJ2-7
V: TRBV18
D: TRBD1
CDR3: CASSSTGGYEQYF
DNA: TGTGCCAGCTCCTCGACAGGGGGATACGAGCAGTACTTC

size: -
J: TRBJ1-1
V: TRBV5-5
D: TRBD1
CDR3: CASSLGPGQGRNTEAFF
DNA: TGTGCCAGCAGCTTGGGGCCGGGACAGGGGAGGAACACTGAAGCTTTCTTT

size: once
J: TRBJ1-1
V: TRBV28
D: -
CDR3: CASSLGGMNTEAFF
DNA: TGTGCCAGCAGTTTGGGGGGGATGAACACTGAAGCTTTCTTT

size: -
J: TRBJ2-3
V: TRBV2
D: TRBD2
CDR3: CASSTSGRIPDTQYF
DNA: TGTGCCAGCAGTACTAGCGGGAGAATTCCAGATACGCAGTATTTT

size: -
J: TRBJ2-2
V: TRBV5-6
D: TRBD2
CDR3: CASSLVSGGTGELFF
DNA: TGTGCCAGCAGCTTGGTTTCGGGGGGAACCGGGGAGCTGTTTTTT